The 25 T cell receptor beta chains given below trace back to one sample, sequenced in a study of blood T cell repertoires in COVID-19. Profiled with immunoSEQ multiplex PCR; TCRdb holds only in-frame clones, not every one. This sample has around 67,000 clones, with 85% to 90% found just once. Sequencing input: peripheral blood. The receptor set was obtained from a man aged 50-60 years with active COVID-19.

This sequence joins TRBV7-3 and TRBJ2-1, with D maybe TRBD1 (5 bases). The CDR3 has 15 residues. Germline V gives CDR1 SGHTA, CDR2 FQGTGA. Trimming stripped 2 bases from V and 3 bases from J, with 11 bases between. CDR3: CASSLGRTNYNEQFF. The CDR3, as DNA: TGTGCCAGCAGCTTAGGGCGGACAAACTACAATGAGCAGTTCTTC.

This clone was detected only once. The chain employs TRBV6-5 and TRBJ1-1, with TRBD1 as a possible D gene (6 bases). Looked up from germline, CDR1 is MNHEY and CDR2 is SVGAGI. The CDR3 contains 14 residues. The ends were cut back, 1 base at V and 5 bases at J, with 11 bases in the middle. The CDR3 loop reads CASSYLGTKTEAFF. The CDR3 nucleotides are TGTGCCAGCAGTTACTTGGGGACAAAGACTGAAGCTTTCTTT.

The chain carries TRBV7-9 and TRBJ1-1; maybe TRBD1 (5 bases). Trimming removed 5 bases at V and 1 base at J, with 11 bases between. The CDR3 contains 14 residues. The V gene's germline CDR1 is SEHNR and CDR2 FQNEAQ (reference sequence). The CDR3 spells CASSVTTANTEAFF. The CDR3 DNA is TGTGCCAGCAGCGTTACGACAGCGAACACTGAAGCTTTCTTT.

This sequence joins TRBV29-1 and TRBJ2-3; no clear D gene. Germline loops: CDR1 SQVTM, CDR2 ANQGSEA. The V end lost 4 bases, the J end lost 1 base, and 9 bases lay between the germline ends. The CDR3 is 13 residues long. CDR3 in amino acids: CSVGLQGTDTQYF. The CDR3 coding sequence is TGCAGCGTTGGGCTGCAGGGCACAGATACGCAGTATTTT.

V and J are TRBV6-5 and TRBJ1-4, with 9 bases lining up with TRBD1. Germline values: CDR1 MNHEY, CDR2 SVGAGI. J lost 5 bases, V lost 6 bases, and 1 base had no gene match. The CDR3 covers 13 residues. The CDR3 spells CASRGTGNEKLFF. The CDR3 DNA reads as TGTGCCAGCAGGGGGACAGGGAATGAAAAACTGTTTTTT.

The J gene is TRBJ1-2, the V gene TRBV28; 8 bases fit TRBD1. Germline assignment: CDR1 MDHEN and CDR2 SYDVKM. The J segment lost 6 bases and the V segment lost 2 bases, leaving 5 bases of the junction unmatched. The CDR3 is 14 residues long. CDR3 in amino acids: CASSLGGQGDGYTF. As DNA, the CDR3 is TGTGCCAGCAGTTTAGGTGGACAGGGTGATGGCTACACCTTC.

The chain recombines TRBV5-4 with TRBJ2-3; perhaps TRBD1 as D (5 bases). Trimming shortened V by 0 bases and J by 4 bases, and 9 bases separated the two germline ends. Germline V lookup: CDR1 SGHNT, CDR2 YYREEE (reference sequence). The CDR3 has 14 residues. The CDR3 bases are TGTGCCAGCAGCTTGGATCAGGGTGCAGATACGCAGTATTTT. It translates to CASSLDQGADTQYF.

The chain employs TRBV18 and TRBJ2-7, with 8 nucleotides matching TRBD2. The CDR3 is made up of 15 amino acids. CDR1 and CDR2 (germline): KGHSH, LQKENI. After removal of 2 bases from V and 9 bases from J, the junction contained 12 bases not matched to a gene. The CDR3 DNA sequence: TGTGCCAGCTCACCAGTAGCGGGACCCCAGGGCGCGCAGTACTTC. This translates into CASSPVAGPQGAQYF.

The chain uses TRBV11-2 and TRBJ2-4; tentative D call: TRBD2 (7 bases). Trimming left V 6 bases short and J 1 base short, with 13 bases between. The CDR3 length is 15 residues. Germline-derived CDR1 and CDR2 are SGHAT and FQNNGV. As DNA, the CDR3 is TGTGCCAGCAGTTTGGGGGGGGGCGCCAAAAACATTCAGTACTTC. Translating it yields CASSLGGGAKNIQYF.

This clone appeared a few times. V usage is TRBV7-9 and J usage is TRBJ1-1, with a weak D call TRBD1 (6 bases). Trimming removed 6 bases from V and 0 bases from J, with 14 bases in between. Germline V gene lookup returns CDR1 SEHNR and CDR2 FQNEAQ (reference sequence). This CDR3 is built from 15 residues. CDR3 amino acids: CASRSIGGLNTEAFF. CDR3 sequence (DNA): TGTGCCAGCAGATCCATAGGGGGTCTGAACACTGAAGCTTTCTTT.

The chain uses TRBV7-9 and TRBJ2-1, with 8 bases lining up with TRBD2. Looked up from germline, CDR1 is SEHNR and CDR2 is FQNEAQ (reference sequence). The CDR3 totals 15 residues. The trim removed 8 bases at V and 6 bases at J, leaving 12 bases unmatched. CDR3 region: CASPPPGRAINEQFF. CDR3 sequence (DNA): TGTGCCAGCCCGCCCCCCGGGAGGGCTATCAATGAGCAGTTCTTC.

The chain joins TRBV3-1 (or the pseudogene TRBV3-2) to TRBJ2-1; 9 bases are shared with TRBD2. This CDR3 has 18 amino acids. Germline V lookup: CDR1 LGHDT, CDR2 YNNKEL (reference sequence). After removal of 0 bases from V and 9 bases from J, the junction contained 15 bases not matched to a gene. The CDR3 reads CASSQEKNRSGRRSEQFF. DNA for the CDR3: TGTGCCAGCAGCCAAGAAAAAAACCGGAGCGGGAGGCGGAGTGAGCAGTTCTTC.

The chain has TRBV25-1 and TRBJ1-6; a possible D gene is TRBD1 (5 bases). Germline values: CDR1 MGHDK, CDR2 SYGVNS. Between the trimmed V and J ends, which lost 5 bases and 4 bases, there was a span of 9 bases. The CDR3 contains 14 residues. This CDR3 is CASSIGTYNSPLHF. The CDR3, as DNA: TGTGCCAGCAGTATCGGGACTTATAATTCACCCCTCCACTTT. Drawing the rest from reference TRBV25-1 and TRBJ1-6, the complete variable domain is EADIYQTPRYLVIGTGKKITLECSQTMGHDKMYWYQQDPGMELHLIHYSYGVNSTEKGDLSSESTVSRIRTEHFPLTLESARPSHTSQYLCASSIGTYNSPLHFGNGTRLTVT.

This clone was detected a few times. The V gene is TRBV5-1, the J gene TRBJ1-1; tentatively, D is TRBD1 (5 bases). The CDR3 is 13 amino acids. V lost 4 bases and J 1 base, leaving 8 bases between the germline ends. Per germline, CDR1 SGHRS and CDR2 YFSETQ. The DNA for the CDR3 is TGCGCCAGCAGCGTAGACAGGAACACTGAAGCTTTCTTT. It codes for CASSVDRNTEAFF. The complete variable domain, with remaining parts taken from reference TRBV5-1 and TRBJ1-1, reads KAGVTQTPRYLIKTRGQQVTLSCSPISGHRSVSWYQQTPGQGLQFLFEYFSETQRNKGNFPGRFSGRQFSNSRSEMNVSTLELGDSALYLCASSVDRNTEAFFGQGTRLTVV.

This CDR3 is CASTPLASGSDEQFF. CDR3 in DNA: TGCGCCAGCACCCCGTTGGCTAGCGGGAGTGATGAGCAGTTCTTC. This chain joins TRBV5-1 and TRBJ2-1; 10 bases align to TRBD2. The CDR3 sequence is 15 residues long. CDR1 is SGHRS, CDR2 YFSETQ, per germline. Losses at the gene ends were 6 bases for V and 8 bases for J; bases not matched to a gene: 11.

This chain links TRBV6-5 with TRBJ1-5, with 7 bases aligning to TRBD1. After removal of 6 bases from V and 7 bases from J, the junction contained 9 bases not matched to a gene. This CDR3 has 14 residues. Germline V lookup: CDR1 MNHEY, CDR2 SVGAGI. CDR3 sequence reads: CASRPGQASQPQHF. The CDR3 region has the DNA TGTGCCAGCAGACCCGGACAGGCGTCCCAGCCCCAGCATTTT.

This sequence joins TRBV19 and TRBJ1-2; D may be TRBD1 (5 bases). This CDR3 comprises 14 residues. Trimming pared 5 bases from V and 6 bases from J, leaving 16 bases between. Germline CDR1 and CDR2: LNHDA and SQIVND (reference sequence). The CDR3 region is CASSSTGVGNGYTF. CDR3 coding DNA: TGTGCCAGTAGTTCAACGGGGGTTGGGAATGGCTACACCTTC.

This clone occurred a few times. This chain connects TRBV28 to TRBJ1-5, with TRBD1 as a possible D gene (6 bases). The germline V and J ends were trimmed by 7 bases and 4 bases, with 14 bases remaining between them. The CDR3 extends over 14 amino acids. In germline, CDR1 is MDHEN, CDR2 SYDVKM. The CDR3 DNA sequence: TGTGCCAGCAACCCCGACAGGATTAATCAGCCCCAGCATTTT. It yields the protein CASNPDRINQPQHF.

V gene TRBV6-4 combines with J gene TRBJ1-5; possibly TRBD1 for D (5 bases). The V end lost 0 bases, the J end lost 5 bases, and 11 bases lay between the germline ends. Looked up from germline, CDR1 is MRHNA and CDR2 is SNTAGT. CDR3 length: 15 residues. CDR3: CASSDSGRGDQPQHF. CDR3 DNA sequence: TGTGCCAGCAGTGACTCGGGGAGGGGCGATCAGCCCCAGCATTTT.

V is TRBV6-6 and J is TRBJ1-2; D might be TRBD1 (5 bases). CDR3 size: 14 residues. The ends were cut back, 0 bases at V and 4 bases at J, with 9 bases in the middle. Per the germline V gene, CDR1 is MNHNY and CDR2 is SVGAGI (reference sequence). As DNA, the CDR3 is TGTGCCAGCAGTTACTCCGACACAGGCTATGGCTACACCTTC. Its protein is CASSYSDTGYGYTF.

V usage is TRBV2 and J usage is TRBJ2-2; 8 bases line up with TRBD2. This CDR3 is 14 amino acids long. V gave up 9 bases and J gave up 4 bases; unmatched junction bases: 7. Germline V gene lookup returns CDR1 SNHLY and CDR2 FYNNEI. The CDR3 sequence is CARRGLVGTGELFF. Here the CDR3 DNA reads TGTGCCAGGCGGGGACTAGTCGGCACCGGGGAGCTGTTTTTT.

The J gene is TRBJ1-2, the V gene TRBV2; 10 positions match TRBD1. Germline V gives CDR1 SNHLY, CDR2 FYNNEI. The CDR3 is 14 residues long. Trimming took 6 bases from V and 1 from J; bases not matched to a gene: 2. The CDR3 loop reads CASSRDRGNYGYTF. In DNA, the CDR3 is TGTGCCAGCAGCCGGGACAGGGGTAACTATGGCTACACCTTC.

The chain uses TRBV7-9 and TRBJ2-4, with D perhaps TRBD1 (6 bases). Trimming took 2 bases from V and 7 from J, leaving 9 bases between them. Germline CDR1 is SEHNR and CDR2 is FQNEAQ (reference sequence). The length of the CDR3 is 13 residues. This CDR3 reads CASSLTGLNIQYF. The CDR3 region has the DNA TGTGCCAGCAGCTTAACAGGGCTCAACATTCAGTACTTC.

This chain links TRBV19 with TRBJ2-1; 10 bases match TRBD1. CDR1 is LNHDA, CDR2 SQIVND, per germline (reference sequence). This CDR3 region has 19 residues. V lost 5 bases and J lost 5; bases outside the gene matches: 18. The CDR3 nucleotides read TGTGCCAGTAGTCGGAGTTTCCGAGACAGGGGGCGGTTCGACAATGAGCAGTTCTTC. Amino acids: CASSRSFRDRGRFDNEQFF.

This clone was seen once. V gene TRBV28 combines with J gene TRBJ1-2, with TRBD1 identical over 9 bases. The CDR3 is made up of 15 amino acids. V was clipped by 6 bases and J by 4 bases; unmatched bases: 9. Germline V CDR1 and CDR2: MDHEN, SYDVKM. CDR3 nucleotides: TGTGCCAGCAGATTTTCCACAGGGGGCTCCTATGGCTACACCTTC. Translation gives CASRFSTGGSYGYTF.